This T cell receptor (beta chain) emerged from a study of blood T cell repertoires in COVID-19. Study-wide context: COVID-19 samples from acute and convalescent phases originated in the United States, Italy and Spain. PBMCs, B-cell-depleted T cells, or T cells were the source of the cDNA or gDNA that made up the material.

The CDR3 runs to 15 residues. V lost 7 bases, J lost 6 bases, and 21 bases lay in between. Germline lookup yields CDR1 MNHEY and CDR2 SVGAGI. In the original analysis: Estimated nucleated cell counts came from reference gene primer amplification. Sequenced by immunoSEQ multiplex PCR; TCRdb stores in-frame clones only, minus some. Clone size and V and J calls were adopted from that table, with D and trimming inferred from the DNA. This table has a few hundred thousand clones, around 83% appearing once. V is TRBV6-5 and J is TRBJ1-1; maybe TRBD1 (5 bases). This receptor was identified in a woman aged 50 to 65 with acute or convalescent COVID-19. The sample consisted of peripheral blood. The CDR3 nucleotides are TGTGCCAGCACCTACGGAGACTGGGGCACGTCTGAAGCTTTCTTT. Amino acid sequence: CASTYGDWGTSEAFF.